The 8 T cell receptor beta chains given below trace back to one sample, sequenced in a study of early T cells in non-severe SARS-CoV-2 infection. TCRdb fed the 5' RACE reads into MiXCR, producing one record per CDR3 protein. This table holds fewer than 65,000 distinct CDR3 sequences, about 10% found once. What was sequenced was whole blood. Source of these receptors: an adult who was a healthcare worker with PCR-confirmed SARS-CoV-2 infection or an uninfected control (not recorded which).

In this sample, this clonotype turned up many times. Written as DNA, the CDR3 is TGTGCCAGCAGCACCGGGACAGGGGGCAGGGCTTTCTTT. This gives the protein CASSTGTGGRAFF. The V and J genes are TRBV6-5 and TRBJ1-1, with 12 positions matching TRBD1. This CDR3 has 13 amino acids. Germline CDR1 MNHEY, CDR2 SVGAGI. J lost 11 bases, V lost 6 bases, and 7 bases had no gene match.

In this sample, this clonotype turned up many times. The V call is TRBV30, the J call TRBJ2-5; D is undetermined. Trimming removed 3 bases at V and 0 bases at J, with 5 bases between. There are 12 residues in the CDR3. From germline, CDR1 is GTSNPN and CDR2 SVGIG (reference sequence). The CDR3 sequence is CAWSANQETQYF. The CDR3 nucleotides read TGTGCCTGGAGCGCAAACCAAGAGACCCAGTACTTC. Supplemented by reference TRBV30 and TRBJ2-5, the full variable domain reads SQTIHQWPATLVQPVGSPLSLECTVEGTSNPNLYWYRQAAGRGLQLLFYSVGIGQISSEVPQNLSASRPQDRQFILSSKKLLLSDSGFYLCAWSANQETQYFGPGTRLLVL.

This clonotype was detected many times. One junction end does not reproduce the germline sequence, and a read error may be involved. The J gene is TRBJ1-6, the V gene TRBV7-8; 8 bases are a match to TRBD1. The CDR3 has 18 amino acids. The germline V gene has CDR1 SGHVS and CDR2 FQNEAQ. CDR3 residues: CASSLMAGGGFHNSPLHF. The CDR3 bases are TGTGCCAGCAGCTTAATGGCAGGGGGCGGGTTCCATAATTCACCCCTCCATTTT.

The sample holds many counts of this clonotype. This chain connects TRBV4-1 to TRBJ2-7; a weak D match, TRBD1 (5 bases). The germline V gene has CDR1 MGHRA and CDR2 YSYEKL. Trimming left V 0 bases short and J 4 bases short, with 13 bases between. The CDR3 contains 15 residues. The CDR3 protein is CASSQEEGARYEQYF. The CDR3 DNA sequence: TGCGCCAGCAGCCAAGAAGAAGGGGCGAGGTACGAGCAGTACTTC.

This clonotype was picked up many times. V gene TRBV13 combines with J gene TRBJ1-1; D gene unclear. There are 15 residues in the CDR3. Germline-derived CDR1 and CDR2 are PRHDT and FYEKMQ (reference sequence). V gave up 5 bases and J gave up 1 base, with 14 bases separating them. As DNA, the CDR3 is TGTGCCAGCAGCCCTAGACGACCGAAGAACACTGAAGCTTTCTTT. Translation: CASSPRRPKNTEAFF. The entire variable domain, with the rest obtained from reference TRBV13 and TRBJ1-1, is as follows: AAGVIQSPRHLIKEKRETATLKCYPIPRHDTVYWYQQGPGQDPQFLISFYEKMQSDKGSIPDRFSAQQFSDYHSELNMSSLELGDSALYFCASSPRRPKNTEAFFGQGTRLTVV.

The rearrangement joins TRBV12-3 or TRBV12-4 to TRBJ1-6; D call uncertain. There are 12 residues in the CDR3. The ends were cut back, 3 bases at V and 7 bases at J, with 4 bases in the middle. CDR3 bases: TGTGCCAGCAGTTTTAAAAATTCACCCCTCCACTTT. Translation gives CASSFKNSPLHF.

This clonotype was recorded many times. The chain employs TRBV7-9 and TRBJ2-2, with D possibly being TRBD1 (5 bases). V lost 2 bases and J lost 4, with 11 bases in between. This CDR3 spans 15 amino acids. Germline V gene sequence: CDR1 SEHNR, CDR2 FQNEAQ (reference sequence). The CDR3 sequence is CASSLKAGITGELFF. CDR3 bases: TGTGCCAGCAGCTTAAAGGCAGGGATCACCGGGGAGCTGTTTTTT.

This clonotype was seen at least ten times. The rearrangement uses TRBV2 and TRBJ2-7; D uncertain. The V gene lost 4 bases and the J gene lost 7 bases, with 11 bases spanning the gap. Germline assignment: CDR1 SNHLY and CDR2 FYNNEI. CDR3 length equals 12 residues. CDR3 nucleotides: TGTGCCAGCAGTGCGAGGTCCCAGGAGCAGTACTTC. Translated: CASSARSQEQYF.